Shown below are 19 T cell receptor beta chains from a single sample sequenced in a study of blood T cell repertoires in COVID-19. The assay was immunoSEQ multiplex PCR, and TCRdb's table has in-frame clones only and misses some. The sample contains about 250,000 clones, almost 90% of which appear only once. Material: peripheral blood. The origin of the receptors is a man older than 75 with acute or convalescent COVID-19.

The chain is built from TRBV7-3 and TRBJ2-3, with 8 bases that match TRBD1. J was trimmed by 4 bases and V by 5 bases; bases with no gene match: 5. The CDR3 is 14 amino acids. CDR1 SGHTA and CDR2 FQGTGA come from the germline V gene. The CDR3 sequence is CASSDTGGADTQYF. CDR3 coding DNA: TGTGCCAGCAGCGACACAGGGGGAGCAGATACGCAGTATTTT.

This chain uses TRBV6-2 or TRBV6-3 with TRBJ2-2, with 8 positions matching TRBD2. Germline values: CDR1 MNHEY, CDR2 SVGEGT. Losses at the gene ends were 4 bases for V and 6 bases for J; bases not matched to a gene: 13. This CDR3 region has 17 residues. CDR3 amino acids: CASSSMVQREKSGELFF. The CDR3 bases are TGTGCCAGCAGTTCGATGGTCCAGCGGGAGAAGTCCGGGGAGCTGTTTTTT.

The rearrangement uses TRBV19 and TRBJ2-5; a possible D gene is TRBD1 (6 bases). CDR3 size: 13 residues. V lost 5 bases to trimming and J lost 5 bases, with 12 bases between them. CDR1 and CDR2 from the germline V gene are LNHDA and SQIVND (reference sequence). The CDR3 DNA reads as TGTGCCAGTAGTGTACAGGGCCACGAGACCCAGTACTTC. It yields the protein CASSVQGHETQYF.

The gene calls are TRBV3-1 (or the pseudogene TRBV3-2) and TRBJ1-1, with D hard to call. V gave up 4 bases and J gave up 1 base, with 7 bases separating them. From germline, CDR1 is LGHDT and CDR2 YNNKEL (reference sequence). There are 13 residues in the CDR3. CDR3 coding DNA: TGTGCCAGCAGCCTGACACAGAACACTGAAGCTTTCTTT. Encoded protein: CASSLTQNTEAFF.

V is TRBV19 and J is TRBJ2-2, with 11 bases fitting TRBD2. CDR3 size: 15 residues. V dropped 4 bases and J dropped 5; count of bases not matched to a gene: 3. Looked up from germline, CDR1 is LNHDA and CDR2 is SQIVND (reference sequence). CDR3: CASSTLAGGTGELFF. The DNA for the CDR3 is TGTGCCAGTAGTACTCTAGCGGGAGGTACCGGGGAGCTGTTTTTT.

The table lists this clone with a few counts. The gene calls are TRBV19 and TRBJ2-3, with D hard to call. Per germline, CDR1 LNHDA and CDR2 SQIVND (reference sequence). The V end lost 3 bases, the J end lost 0 bases, and 4 bases lay between the germline ends. The CDR3 has 13 residues. CDR3 nucleotide sequence: TGTGCCAGTAGTATGACTAGCACAGATACGCAGTATTTT. It encodes CASSMTSTDTQYF. The full variable domain, completed using reference TRBV19 and TRBJ2-3, is DGGITQSPKYLFRKEGQNVTLSCEQNLNHDAMYWYRQDPGQGLRLIYYSQIVNDFQKGDIAEGYSVSREKKESFPLTVTSAQKNPTAFYLCASSMTSTDTQYFGPGTRLTVL.

V and J are TRBV7-9 and TRBJ2-3, with D perhaps matching TRBD2 (6 bases). There are 13 residues in the CDR3. Germline CDR1 reads SEHNR; CDR2 reads FQNEAQ (reference sequence). The V end lost 0 bases, the J end lost 7 bases, and 8 bases lay between the germline ends. The CDR3 DNA follows: TGTGCCAGCAGCTTAGCGGGAGGCTATACGCAGTATTTT. It yields the protein CASSLAGGYTQYF.

The V call is TRBV7-9, the J call TRBJ2-1; 7 nucleotides agree with TRBD2. The CDR3 is 13 residues long. V shed 6 bases, J shed 9 bases, and the junction held 8 bases outside the gene matches. Germline assignment: CDR1 SEHNR and CDR2 FQNEAQ (reference sequence). The CDR3 reads CASRGRESREQFF. CDR3 DNA: TGTGCCAGCAGGGGGCGGGAGAGTCGTGAGCAGTTCTTC.

This chain uses TRBV7-3 with TRBJ1-1, with 7 bases fitting TRBD1. There are 15 residues in the CDR3. V lost 5 bases, J lost 5 bases, and 11 bases stayed unmatched. Per germline, CDR1 SGHTA and CDR2 FQGTGA. CDR3 in DNA: TGTGCCAGCAGCCCCCGACAGGGCATCGGTACTGAAGCTTTCTTT. Protein: CASSPRQGIGTEAFF.

This clone was seen only a few times. The CDR3 DNA reads as TGCGCCAGCAGCCAGGTGGACAGAAACACTGAAGCTTTCTTT. Translating it yields CASSQVDRNTEAFF. The chain is built from TRBV4-1 and TRBJ1-1; weak D call: TRBD1 (6 bases). The CDR3 consists of 14 residues. Deletions cut 3 bases from V and 2 bases from J, with 10 bases between. Germline V gene sequence: CDR1 MGHRA, CDR2 YSYEKL.

The CDR3 loop reads CASSDFRQGYLNEKLFF. For the CDR3, the DNA is TGTGCCAGCAGTGATTTTAGGCAGGGCTACCTCAATGAAAAACTGTTTTTT. The rearrangement links TRBV6-1 to TRBJ1-4; perhaps TRBD1 as D (5 bases). Per germline, CDR1 MNHNS and CDR2 SASEGT. V was clipped by 3 bases and J by 5 bases, with 19 bases between them. CDR3 size: 17 residues.

The chain has TRBV12-3 or TRBV12-4 and TRBJ2-7, with TRBD2 identical over 7 bases. V lost 5 bases to trimming and J lost 0 bases; unmatched junction nucleotides: 1. This CDR3 region has 13 residues. The CDR3 DNA reads as TGTGCCAGCAGTGGGGACTACTCCTACGAGCAGTACTTC. The encoded protein is CASSGDYSYEQYF.

This clone was detected once. The chain has TRBV7-2 and TRBJ2-1; D possibly corresponds to TRBD1 (5 bases). CDR3 size: 14 residues. Between the trimmed V and J ends, which lost 4 bases and 6 bases, there was a span of 13 bases. CDR1 is SGHTA, CDR2 FQGNSA, per germline. The CDR3: CASSWTTPGNEQFF. The DNA of the CDR3 is TGTGCCAGCAGCTGGACAACTCCGGGCAATGAGCAGTTCTTC.

The rearrangement links TRBV7-9 to TRBJ1-5, with 8 positions matching TRBD1. The V and J ends lost 5 bases and 5 bases, in that order; junction bases with no gene match: 5. The CDR3 totals 14 residues. The germline V gene has CDR1 SEHNR and CDR2 FQNEAQ (reference sequence). This chain's CDR3 is CASSLDRGYQPQHF. In DNA, the CDR3 is TGTGCCAGCAGCCTAGACAGGGGTTATCAGCCCCAGCATTTT. Full variable domain (remainder filled in from reference TRBV7-9 and TRBJ1-5): DTGVSQNPRHKITKRGQNVTFRCDPISEHNRLYWYRQTLGQGPEFLTYFQNEAQLEKSRLLSDRFSAERPKGSFSTLEIQRTEQGDSAMYLCASSLDRGYQPQHFGDGTRLSIL.

This clone was detected only a few times. The chain links TRBV24-1 to TRBJ1-2; 7 nucleotides match TRBD1. This CDR3 contains 14 residues. V was pared by 3 bases and J by 8 bases, with 8 bases of the junction left unmatched. Germline loops: CDR1 KGHDR, CDR2 SFDVKD. CDR3: CATSDADRDGGYTF. The CDR3 DNA reads as TGTGCCACCAGTGATGCCGACAGGGACGGCGGCTACACCTTC.

This chain uses TRBV19 with TRBJ2-5; 7 bases are a match to TRBD2. CDR3 size: 17 residues. Germline loops: CDR1 LNHDA, CDR2 SQIVND (reference sequence). V lost 4 bases to trimming and J lost 4 bases; unmatched junction nucleotides: 15. The CDR3 region has the DNA TGTGCCAGTAGTACCGGGGGGAGGACTGGCCTGGGAGAGACCCAGTACTTC. Translation: CASSTGGRTGLGETQYF.

The gene calls are TRBV7-9 and TRBJ2-4, with 10 positions matching TRBD2. V trimming: 4 bases; J trimming: 0 bases; junction bases outside the gene matches: 9. The V gene's germline CDR1 is SEHNR and CDR2 FQNEAQ (reference sequence). The CDR3 loop spans 18 amino acids. CDR3 region: CASSSVAGGLLAKNIQYF. The CDR3, as DNA: TGTGCCAGCAGCTCCGTAGCGGGAGGCCTTTTAGCCAAAAACATTCAGTACTTC.

The chain employs TRBV6-5 and TRBJ1-2, with a possible D match to TRBD1 (6 bases). V shed 6 bases and J shed 7 bases, with 18 bases lying between them. Germline V gene sequence: CDR1 MNHEY, CDR2 SVGAGI. The CDR3 length is 14 residues. The CDR3 loop is CASSSPTGNGGYTF. The CDR3 bases are TGTGCCAGCAGCTCACCCACAGGGAATGGTGGCTACACCTTC.

This chain connects TRBV6-5 to TRBJ1-1; 8 bases match TRBD1. CDR1 and CDR2 (germline): MNHEY, SVGAGI. The CDR3 runs 16 residues. V was pared by 0 bases and J by 4 bases, with 7 bases of the junction left unmatched. CDR3 sequence (DNA): TGTGCCAGCAGTTACTCCCTTGGGACAGGCAGCACTGAAGCTTTCTTT. Translation: CASSYSLGTGSTEAFF.